This TCR beta chain was sequenced for a study of naive CD8 T cells in extremely preterm neonates. General study findings and limits: Limitations included small sample size and variable preterm productive templates.

Per the germline V gene, CDR1 is SGHVS and CDR2 is FQNEAQ. Trimming pared 0 bases from V and 1 base from J, leaving 12 bases between. The CDR3 has 16 residues. A word on this clone: Antigen specificity is unknown.

Using immunoSEQ multiplex PCR, the repertoire was profiled, and TCRdb retains in-frame clones only, with some absent. The sample consists of 6,500 to 9,000 clones, just under 98% of them appearing once. This receptor was obtained from a human donor in good health. Sequenced input: naive CD8+ T cells from blood. V usage is TRBV7-8 and J usage is TRBJ1-1; unclear D gene. CDR3 nucleotides: TGTGCCAGCAGCTTAGCGTTGTTCGCAGGGAACACTGAAGCTTTCTTT. Translation gives CASSLALFAGNTEAFF.